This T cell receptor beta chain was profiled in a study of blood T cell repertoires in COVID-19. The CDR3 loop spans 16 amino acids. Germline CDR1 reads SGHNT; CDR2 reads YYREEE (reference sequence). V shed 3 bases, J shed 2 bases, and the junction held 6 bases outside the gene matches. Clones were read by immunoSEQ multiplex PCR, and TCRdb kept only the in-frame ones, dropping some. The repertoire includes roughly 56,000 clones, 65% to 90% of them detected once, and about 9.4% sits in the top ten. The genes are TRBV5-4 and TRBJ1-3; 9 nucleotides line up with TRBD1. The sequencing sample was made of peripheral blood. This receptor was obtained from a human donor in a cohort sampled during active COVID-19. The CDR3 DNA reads TGTGCCAGCAGCTGGGCCGGGACAGGGACTGGAAACACCATATATTTT. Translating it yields CASSWAGTGTGNTIYF. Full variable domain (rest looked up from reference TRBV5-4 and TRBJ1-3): ETGVTQSPTHLIKTRGQQVTLRCSSQSGHNTVSWYQQALGQGPQFIFQYYREEENGRGNFPPRFSGLQFPNYSSELNVNALELDDSALYLCASSWAGTGTGNTIYFGEGSWLTVV.